The following is a T cell receptor beta chain sequence with its context. Its antigen remains unknown. TCRdb's copy holds only in-frame clones and misses some; the assay was immunoSEQ multiplex PCR. The profile shows 110,000 or so clones, 90% of them singletons. The sample comes from a study of a mutant IDH1 vaccine in newly diagnosed glioma. This sample's time point: week 11, during vaccination. The vaccine gave 300 ug of a 20-mer mutant IDH1 peptide subcutaneously per dose. Each of the donors came in with new WHO grade 3 or 4 astrocytomas that were IDH1-mutant and ATRX-lost. The CDR3 runs 13 residues. CDR1 is SGHNT and CDR2 is YYREEE in the germline V gene (reference sequence). V was cut by 4 bases and J by 8 bases, with 13 bases left in between.

The rearrangement joins TRBV5-4 to TRBJ2-1; TRBD1 is a possible D gene (5 bases). Sample: PBMCs, taken from a glioma patient whose treatment included an IDH1 peptide vaccine. This clonotype was sampled from a woman aged 45-65 years with glioma. The CDR3 DNA reads TGTGCCAGCAGCCCCTCAGGGTACCATGAGCAGTTCTTC. As protein: CASSPSGYHEQFF.